The present TCR beta chain was sequenced within a study of radiotherapy plus CTLA-4 blockade in lung cancer (dated by TCRdb to the late 2010s). For the wider study: Objective responses were observed in 15% to 20% of enrolled patients, and disease control was achieved in approximately 32%. General conclusions and limits of the study: The strongest predictors of response were reported to be early dynamic shifts in blood T cell clones along with a rise in serum interferon-beta following radiation. TCR clones derived from tumors expanded in peripheral blood after treatment with radiotherapy and ipilimumab.

Receptors were amplified or captured by the immunoSEQ multiplex PCR assay. TCRdb took this table from immuneACCESS and kept in-frame rearrangements with V and J called. Such tables lack part of the clones; where checked against another copy, unresolved V genes explain under half of the gap, and the rest is unexplained. The sample table lists about 80,000 clones, 60% to 85% of them with a count of one. The ten largest clones represent roughly 22% of the sample. The study evaluated CTLA-4 blockade (ipilimumab) given together with focal radiation therapy in patients who had chemo-refractory metastatic non-small-cell lung cancer. About this clone: Its antigen has not been determined. Base-call qualities are not available, and no considerably larger clone is one nucleotide away.

The input for sequencing was peripheral blood, taken from a patient treated with radiotherapy plus ipilimumab. This clonotype originated in a human donor with non-small cell lung cancer whose response to radiotherapy plus ipilimumab could not be evaluated. Some clones in this sample may be carry-over from other donors' samples.

The CDR3 region reads CASSLTGGRDTQYF. The sequence in DNA is TGTGCCAGCAGCTTGACGGGGGGCCGGGATACGCAGTATTTT. Rearrangement joined TRBV5-8 to TRBJ2-3, and possibly TRBD2, on 7 matching bases. CDR1 SGHTS and CDR2 YDEGEE are derived from the germline V gene. The CDR3 sequence holds 14 residues, the cysteine and phenylalanine included. Just the 42-base CDR3 DNA is kept, in frame starting at base 1. V drops 1 base and J drops 6 bases, leaving 12 bases in between.